This T cell receptor beta chain comes out of a study of blood T cells in healthy people across ages. Broader study findings: Roughly linear declines in TCR beta diversity per million T cells occurred with age. Compared with aged donors, long-lived donors showed fewer expanded clones, suggesting selection.

The second PCR ran roughly 7 to 11 cycles with a sample-barcoded 5' primer and J-beta primers. TCRdb independently ran MiXCR on the 5' RACE reads; one entry per CDR3 protein. The table has about a million distinct CDR3 sequences, around 46% seen once. In the case of this clonotype: Its target is unknown.

There are 15 residues in the CDR3. The germline V gene encodes CDR1 ENHRY and CDR2 SYGVKD. After removal of 8 bases from V and 2 bases from J, the junction contained 9 bases not matched to a gene. Every donor contributed around 10 milliliters of peripheral blood by blood draw. Researchers isolated at least 6.5 million PBMCs per sample. Sequenced: blood. The chain employs TRBV10-3 and TRBJ2-7; 10 bases line up with TRBD1. This receptor was obtained from a man aged 30-40 years in good health. The CDR3 DNA reads TGTGCCATCGCTGCCGGGGACAGGGGAGCCTACGAGCAGTACTTC. Residues: CAIAAGDRGAYEQYF.